This T cell receptor beta chain stems from a study of CD8+ T cells in alopecia areata (dated by TCRdb to 2017 to 2018). Regarding the research as a whole: The treated patients, all with moderate-to-severe alopecia areata, were enrolled in an open-label pilot trial of oral tofacitinib given at 5 to 10 mg twice daily. Tofacitinib was administered for 6 to 18 months, and 6 months of follow-up off drug were then conducted to assess delayed response and recurrence. Disease severity in treated patients was measured with the SALT score, which quantifies the percentage of affected scalp surface area. In both human patients and the C3H/HeJ mouse model, the study applied high-throughput TCRbeta sequencing to look at T cell clonal expansion in alopecia areata. On the human side, TCRbeta sequencing was run on scalp tissue and on sorted CD4+ and CD8+ peripheral blood T cells from healthy controls and from alopecia areata patients with either patchy or totalis/universalis disease. Patients on tofacitinib were biopsied at baseline and after 4 and 24 weeks of treatment, and several of the patients also had a later scalp biopsy. Scalp clonality was compared across normal scalp (n=4), patchy alopecia areata scalp (n=8), and alopecia totalis/universalis scalp (n=8). RNA was extracted with the PAXgene miRNA kit for fixed scalp, the miRNeasy kit for PBMCs, and the RNeasy kit for mouse skin. TCRbeta CDR3 regions were amplified by immunoSEQ multiplex PCR using 35 Vbeta forward and 13 Jbeta reverse primers.

The CDR1 and CDR2 encoded by the germline V gene are MGHDK and SYGVNS. From the cysteine up to the phenylalanine, the CDR3 has a length of 17 residues. CDR3 DNA is the only sequence kept; it has 51 bases, read in frame from the first base. Trimming leaves V shorter by 1 base and J shorter by 1 base, with the junction holding 7 bases beyond the gene matches. With respect to this clone: The clone's antigen remains unknown. The input lacks base qualities; no much larger clone sits a single base away.

Points the paper makes about the study in general: The treated cohort was small, with a single nonresponder, so links between baseline CD8+ expansion and response need larger studies. Higher clonality and more expanded CD8+ clones were observed in lesional scalp than in normal scalp, particularly in alopecia totalis/universalis, a finding suggestive of antigenic drive. Scalp clonality and the number of expanded CD8+ clones among the top 100 scalp clones were significantly decreased by tofacitinib. TCR sequences shared between patients were less clear than in mice, possibly partly because of HLA diversity in the patient population. During tofacitinib treatment, many expanded lesional clones remained in scalp and blood, and this persistence may partly explain relapse after treatment is stopped. Resident alphabeta T cells in normal human skin are also sequenced, complicating scalp TCR repertoire analysis, unlike mouse skin dominated by gammadelta T cells.

The method behind the library was the immunoSEQ multiplex PCR assay. RNA was extracted from all samples and reverse transcribed into cDNA as template for TCR sequencing. SuperScript III was used for first-strand cDNA synthesis, primed with a 2:1 mix of oligo-dT and random hexamers. A synthetic immune receptor repertoire was used to gauge amplification bias, and whatever bias remained was removed computationally. The authors processed their data as follows. Raw reads were preprocessed to remove errors, and CDR3 was defined according to IMGT conventions as the region from the conserved cysteine to phenylalanine. Clonality was computed by normalizing Shannon entropy by log2 of the number of productive unique TCRs and subtracting the result from 1. Scalp TCRbeta sequences were cross-referenced with sorted blood CD4 and CD8 repertoires so that the CD4 or CD8 identity of scalp clones could be inferred. This immuneACCESS table, as held by TCRdb, lists in-frame sequences with V and J called but not all clones. Of the missing ones, under half trace to an unresolved V gene in checked studies; the others have no known cause. That table gives V, J and clone size, and the DNA gave D and trimming. The table for this sample lists approximately 180,000 clones; roughly 60% of them were counted only once. The ten largest clones take up approximately 1% of the sample.

The time point label here, explained by the study, means: 20 to 30 weeks on oral tofacitinib. The sample's treatment or condition, from its label and the paper: oral pan-JAK inhibitor, 5-10 mg twice daily. From alopecia areata patients, peripheral blood was collected along with lesional scalp punch biopsies. After PBMCs were isolated by density centrifugation and stained for CD3, CD4 and CD8, a FACSAria was used to sort CD4+ and CD8+ T cells. The rearranged chain carries TRBV25-1 and TRBJ2-4; the central 7 bases match TRBD1. The sequences come from CD4+ T cells sorted from blood, collected at week 24, from a patient treated with tofacitinib. This sequence was found in a human donor with alopecia areata. The CDR3: CASSESLTGEAKNIQYF. The nucleotide sequence is given as TGTGCCAGCAGTGAATCCTTAACAGGGGAGGCCAAAAACATTCAGTACTTC.